The 16 T cell receptor beta chains below were found in one sample sequenced in a study of spatial heterogeneity in lung cancer. TCRdb re-called the 5' RACE reads through MiXCR, storing one row per CDR3 protein. This sample yields about 90,000 distinct CDR3 sequences, of which about 9.4% are seen a single time; 6.9% belongs to the top ten. The time point denotes: sample taken at primary tumor resection. From tumor, nontumor lung or frozen PBMC, whole RNA was taken unsorted for sequencing. The sample here was PBMCs, taken at surgery. These receptors all come from a male donor with early-stage non-small cell lung cancer.

This clonotype showed up many times. This chain joins TRBV12-3 or TRBV12-4 and TRBJ2-1; no clear D. V was trimmed by 0 bases and J by 9 bases, leaving 6 bases between them. This CDR3 comprises 12 residues. The CDR3 spells CASSLAWSEQFF. DNA for the CDR3: TGTGCCAGCAGTTTAGCGTGGAGTGAGCAGTTCTTC.

This clonotype was detected many times. The V call is TRBV6-5, the J call TRBJ1-6; the match to TRBD1 covers 7 bases. CDR1 is MNHEY and CDR2 is SVGAGI in the germline V gene. Trimming cost V 5 bases and J 3 bases; bases outside gene matches: 4. The CDR3 loop spans 15 amino acids. The CDR3 DNA is TGTGCCAGCAGTACCGGACAGGTCTATAATTCACCCCTCCACTTT. It yields the protein CASSTGQVYNSPLHF.

This clonotype was seen at least ten times. In nucleotides, the CDR3 is TGCGCCAGCAGCCTCACCGGGACAGGGGGCGTGGGCACTGAAGCTTTCTTT. It is translated as CASSLTGTGGVGTEAFF. The V call is TRBV5-1, the J call TRBJ1-1; 12 bases agree with TRBD1. With V trimmed by 4 bases and J by 4 bases, 11 bases remained unmatched. There are 17 residues in the CDR3. Germline CDR1 reads SGHRS; CDR2 reads YFSETQ. The variable domain in full, completed from reference TRBV5-1 and TRBJ1-1, reads KAGVTQTPRYLIKTRGQQVTLSCSPISGHRSVSWYQQTPGQGLQFLFEYFSETQRNKGNFPGRFSGRQFSNSRSEMNVSTLELGDSALYLCASSLTGTGGVGTEAFFGQGTRLTVV.

This clonotype occurred a few times. The genes are TRBV7-2 and TRBJ1-6; possibly TRBD1 for D (5 bases). The CDR3 consists of 15 residues. Trimming took off 1 base at V and 7 bases at J, with 11 bases between the two ends. The germline V gene has CDR1 SGHTA and CDR2 FQGNSA. In nucleotides, the CDR3 is TGTGCCAGCAGCTTAGAGGGCCAGGGCAATTCACCCCTCCACTTT. This sequence encodes CASSLEGQGNSPLHF.

In its sample, this clonotype was seen a few times. V is TRBV6-1 and J is TRBJ2-4; TRBD1 matches 7 bases. The CDR3 is 14 amino acids. Germline V lookup: CDR1 MNHNS, CDR2 SASEGT. Trimming at V came to 5 bases and at J to 8 bases, leaving 9 bases not matched to a gene. The CDR3 DNA is TGTGCCAGCAGTACGACAGGGAGAGAGGACATTCAGTACTTC. It specifies CASSTTGREDIQYF.

This clonotype was counted many times. CDR3 residues: CASSPGGNNQPQHF. The CDR3 DNA reads TGTGCCAGCAGCCCAGGGGGGAACAATCAGCCCCAGCATTTT. V usage is TRBV7-9 and J usage is TRBJ1-5; 7 nucleotides agree with TRBD1. The J segment lost 3 bases and the V segment lost 5 bases, leaving 4 bases of the junction unmatched. CDR1 and CDR2 from the germline V gene are SEHNR and FQNEAQ (reference sequence). CDR3 length equals 14 residues.

The chain links TRBV7-2 to TRBJ2-3, with D possibly matching TRBD2 (7 bases). Trimming took 6 bases from V and 4 from J, leaving 17 bases between them. Looked up from germline, CDR1 is SGHTA and CDR2 is FQGNSA. The CDR3 is 15 residues long. The CDR3: CASSPKGGPPDTQYF. The CDR3 DNA follows: TGTGCCAGCAGTCCGAAGGGGGGGCCCCCAGATACGCAGTATTTT.

Only a few counts were recorded for this clonotype. The gene calls are TRBV28 and TRBJ2-1; no clear D gene. The V and J ends lost 1 base and 2 bases respectively, with 6 bases between them. The CDR3 contains 14 residues. Germline assignment: CDR1 MDHEN and CDR2 SYDVKM. The CDR3 here is CASSLSSAYNEQFF. CDR3 in DNA: TGTGCCAGCAGTTTATCGTCCGCCTACAATGAGCAGTTCTTC.

This clonotype was counted a few times. The genes are TRBV12-3 or TRBV12-4 and TRBJ2-5; weak D call: TRBD1 (6 bases). This CDR3 has 15 residues. V lost 5 bases to trimming and J lost 5 bases, with 18 bases between them. The CDR3, as DNA: TGTGCCAGCAGTCAGGACAGCCAATTAGGGGAGACCCAGTACTTC. Translation gives CASSQDSQLGETQYF.

The rearrangement joins TRBV5-5 to TRBJ2-1, with D perhaps matching TRBD2 (6 bases). The CDR3 has 17 amino acids. Germline CDR1 SGHKS, CDR2 YYEKEE (reference sequence). Trimming left V 4 bases short and J 0 bases short, with 17 bases between. DNA for the CDR3: TGTGCCAGCAGCCGGGCGGGGTTAATAAGCTCCTACAATGAGCAGTTCTTC. Amino acids: CASSRAGLISSYNEQFF.

This clonotype was observed a few times. V usage is TRBV6-1 and J usage is TRBJ2-2; 7 bases line up with TRBD2. Germline CDR1 and CDR2: MNHNS and SASEGT. J lost 0 bases, V lost 6 bases, and 4 bases had no gene match. This CDR3 is built from 15 residues. The CDR3 region is CASRPGLPNTGELFF. As DNA, the CDR3 is TGTGCCAGCAGGCCGGGACTACCGAACACCGGGGAGCTGTTTTTT.

The chain combines TRBV23-1 with TRBJ1-5; weak D call: TRBD1 (6 bases). TRBV23-1 is known as an ORF, though its function is uncertain. Trimming removed 9 bases from V and 0 bases from J, with 12 bases in between. The CDR3 sequence is 14 residues long. CDR3 in DNA: TGCGCCAGTCCCCGGGACATTAGCAATCAGCCCCAGCATTTT. It yields the protein CASPRDISNQPQHF.

Only a few counts were recorded for this clonotype. The V and J genes are TRBV20-1 and TRBJ2-7; TRBD2 matches 8 bases. Germline trimming cut 4 bases from V and 0 bases from J; bases unmatched to any gene: 14. CDR1 and CDR2 from the germline V gene are DFQATT and SNEGSKA (reference sequence). The CDR3 has 17 residues. The CDR3 sequence: CSATLYGRALSSYEQYF. Written as DNA, the CDR3 is TGCAGTGCTACCCTCTACGGGAGGGCCCTGAGCTCCTACGAGCAGTACTTC.

V gene TRBV7-2 combines with J gene TRBJ2-5; D not certain. Trimming pared 0 bases from V and 2 bases from J, leaving 10 bases between. The germline V gene encodes CDR1 SGHTA and CDR2 FQGNSA. The CDR3 loop spans 15 amino acids. CDR3 DNA: TGTGCCAGCAGCTTAGCGCACACTCGGCAAGAGACCCAGTACTTC. This translates into CASSLAHTRQETQYF.

This sequence joins TRBV3-1 and TRBJ2-1, with D unresolved. The CDR3 is 12 residues long. Germline V CDR1 and CDR2: LGHDT, YNNKEL (reference sequence). Trimming took off 4 bases at V and 8 bases at J, with 9 bases between the two ends. The CDR3 DNA reads TGTGCCAGCAGCCTGCCCAGCGATGAGCAGTTCTTC. It specifies CASSLPSDEQFF.

This clonotype was recorded at least ten times. The chain recombines TRBV5-4 with TRBJ1-2; 9 bases are a match to TRBD1. This CDR3 contains 17 residues. Germline CDR1 reads SGHNT; CDR2 reads YYREEE (reference sequence). V was clipped by 0 bases and J by 3 bases; unmatched bases: 9. The CDR3 nucleotides are TGTGCCAGCAGCTTGGGTGGTGGACAGGGGAACTACTATGGCTACACCTTC. As protein: CASSLGGGQGNYYGYTF.